This T cell receptor beta chain was recovered during a study of sequential checkpoint blockade in melanoma. For the study at large: Roughly 20 patients had tumor biopsies before treatment and at week 13. Whole-study findings and limits: For nivolumab-first patients, baseline tumor clonality was associated with response. Patients with week-13 increases in T-cell fraction and clonality benefited about 30 times more often. T-cell fraction and clonality followed PD-L1 and CD8+ counts, not mutational load.

The ends were cut back, 10 bases at V and 1 base at J, with 13 bases in the middle. This CDR3 is built from 13 residues. CDR1 is MNHGY, CDR2 SAAAGT, per germline. The method was immunoSEQ multiplex PCR; TCRdb's version includes in-frame clones alone and lacks a portion of them. The profile shows about 4,200 clones, about a fifth of them singletons. Treatment described: randomized to nivolumab then ipilimumab (arm A) or the reverse (arm B). Regarding this clone: The antigen remains unidentified.

The chain couples TRBV6-8 to TRBJ1-1; D may be TRBD1 (5 bases). The sequence derives from a human donor with melanoma. Source: tumor tissue (inferred from file names), taken from a patient given nivolumab and ipilimumab in sequence. CDR3 region: CATKGRSNTEAFF. Here the CDR3 DNA reads TGTGCCACAAAGGGACGATCGAACACTGAAGCTTTCTTT.